These 32 T cell receptor beta chains originate from one sample sequenced in a study of T cells in Graves' hyperthyroidism and ophthalmopathy. TCR beta CDR3 regions were amplified from RNA. The HTBI primer set was used in a first-round RT-PCR of the TCR CDR3. TCRdb re-analysed the multiplex PCR reads in MiXCR, keeping a single row per CDR3 protein. The sample lists about 350,000 distinct CDR3 sequences; 18% were seen once. Specimen: blood. Receptor source: a woman in her 40s with Graves' ophthalmopathy.

The chain recombines TRBV3-1 with TRBJ2-7; the D gene is possibly TRBD2 (5 bases). The CDR3 sequence is 15 residues long. Trimming removed 1 base at V and 1 base at J, with 11 bases between. The germline CDR1 and CDR2 sequences are LGHDT and YNNKEL (reference sequence). This chain's CDR3 is CASSQAGYPSYEQYF. CDR3 nucleotides: TGTGCCAGCAGCCAAGCGGGATATCCATCCTACGAGCAGTACTTC.

This clonotype came up many times. J is TRBJ1-2 and V is TRBV7-9; D not certain. The germline gives CDR1 SEHNR, CDR2 FQNEAQ (reference sequence). Trimming stripped 2 bases from V and 5 bases from J, with 12 bases between. The CDR3 runs to 14 residues. The CDR3 region has the DNA TGTGCCAGCAGCTTAAGGGCCGATACGTATGGCTACACCTTC. Translated, it gives CASSLRADTYGYTF. Complete variable domain (other parts from reference TRBV7-9 and TRBJ1-2): DTGVSQNPRHKITKRGQNVTFRCDPISEHNRLYWYRQTLGQGPEFLTYFQNEAQLEKSRLLSDRFSAERPKGSFSTLEIQRTEQGDSAMYLCASSLRADTYGYTFGSGTRLTVV.

This clonotype was recorded many times. The chain uses TRBV12-3 or TRBV12-4 and TRBJ1-1, with 7 bases identical to TRBD1. This CDR3 region has 14 residues. With V trimmed by 5 bases and J by 5 bases, 8 bases remained unmatched. The CDR3: CASSPRGFGTEAFF. In DNA form, the CDR3 reads TGTGCCAGCAGTCCCAGGGGGTTTGGGACTGAAGCTTTCTTT.

This clonotype was seen a handful of times. This chain joins TRBV6-1 and TRBJ2-7; 13 positions agree with TRBD2. This CDR3 spans 15 amino acids. After removal of 6 bases from V and 4 bases from J, the junction contained 6 bases not matched to a gene. Germline CDR1 MNHNS, CDR2 SASEGT. CDR3 in DNA: TGTGCCAGCAGAACGGGACTAGCGGGAAAGTACGAGCAGTACTTC. Its translation is CASRTGLAGKYEQYF.

J is TRBJ2-4 and V is TRBV25-1, with a weak D call TRBD1 (5 bases). Germline V lookup: CDR1 MGHDK, CDR2 SYGVNS. There are 13 residues in the CDR3. V was trimmed by 8 bases and J by 9 bases, leaving 17 bases between them. CDR3 DNA: TGTGCCAGCGGCCCCCCAGGGTTTGGCATTCAGTACTTC. It is translated as CASGPPGFGIQYF.

V usage is TRBV11-2 and J usage is TRBJ1-5; tentative D call: TRBD1 (5 bases). Per the germline V gene, CDR1 is SGHAT and CDR2 is FQNNGV. The V end lost 1 base, the J end lost 4 bases, and 20 bases lay between the germline ends. CDR3 length equals 18 residues. The CDR3 bases are TGTGCCAGCAGCTTAGTTTTTGGGGCAGACCGTAGTAATCAGCCCCAGCATTTT. This gives the protein CASSLVFGADRSNQPQHF.

This clonotype turned up a few times. The chain joins TRBV6-2 or TRBV6-3 to TRBJ2-5; possible D gene TRBD1, 6 bases. Per germline, CDR1 MNHEY and CDR2 SVGEGT. CDR3 length: 18 amino acids. The V and J ends lost 6 bases and 3 bases respectively, with 26 bases between them. CDR3 DNA: TGTGCCAGCAGGGACGACAGGTTTATCCGTCCCCAAGAAGAGACCCAGTACTTC. Amino acid sequence: CASRDDRFIRPQEETQYF.

Worth noting for this clonotype: At one boundary the junction diverges from the germline segment, which might be a read error. The V gene is TRBV6-2 or TRBV6-3, the J gene TRBJ1-1, with D maybe TRBD1 (5 bases). The CDR3 has 13 amino acids. CDR1 is MNHEY and CDR2 is SVGEGT in the germline V gene. The chain's CDR3 is CASTLAGRTEALF. In nucleotides, the CDR3 is TGTGCCAGCACTCTTGCAGGGAGGACTGAAGCTCTCTTT.

This clonotype was observed at least ten times. The V gene is TRBV5-1, the J gene TRBJ2-3; D is unresolved. Between the trimmed V and J ends, which lost 9 bases and 0 bases, there was a span of 17 bases. CDR1 is SGHRS, CDR2 YFSETQ, per germline. This CDR3 has 15 amino acids. The CDR3 nucleotides are TGCGCCACCGCCACCGGCAGTCACAGCACAGATACGCAGTATTTT. It yields the protein CATATGSHSTDTQYF.

This clonotype was seen ten or more times. The chain uses TRBV28 and TRBJ2-2, with 9 bases lining up with TRBD1. Germline assignment: CDR1 MDHEN and CDR2 SYDVKM. V shed 7 bases, J shed 5 bases, and the junction held 8 bases outside the gene matches. There are 15 residues in the CDR3. The CDR3 sequence: CASTRSGTGTGELFF. DNA for the CDR3: TGTGCCAGCACCCGCTCCGGGACAGGGACCGGGGAGCTGTTTTTT.

This clonotype was recorded many times. The rearrangement joins TRBV5-1 to TRBJ2-5; 15 bases fit TRBD2. Germline V gene data show CDR1 as SGHRS and CDR2 as YFSETQ. V shed 7 bases and J 0 bases; nucleotides not matched to a gene: 7. This CDR3 spans 17 amino acids. The DNA for the CDR3 is TGCGCCAGCCGCCCCGGACTAGCGGGAGGGAACCAAGAGACCCAGTACTTC. Translating gives CASRPGLAGGNQETQYF.

This clonotype was observed at least ten times. The chain joins TRBV30 to TRBJ2-4, with D perhaps assigned TRBD1 or TRBD2 (5 bases each). Trimming took 0 bases from V and 3 from J, leaving 9 bases between them. CDR3 length: 14 residues. From germline, CDR1 is GTSNPN and CDR2 SVGIG (reference sequence). The CDR3 nucleotides are TGTGCCTGGAGTGTAGTGGGGGACAAAAACATTCAGTACTTC. It translates to CAWSVVGDKNIQYF.

This clonotype was seen many times. CDR3 residues: CASHNPADTEAFF. The CDR3 region has the DNA TGTGCCAGTCACAACCCCGCGGACACTGAAGCTTTCTTT. V usage is TRBV6-5 and J usage is TRBJ1-1; D is ambiguous. CDR3 size: 13 residues. CDR1 is MNHEY, CDR2 SVGAGI, per germline. V lost 9 bases, J lost 3 bases, and 14 bases lay in between.

This clonotype has a count of ten or more. The rearrangement links TRBV12-3 or TRBV12-4 to TRBJ1-2; D is uncertain. V was trimmed by 5 bases and J by 3 bases, leaving 4 bases between them. CDR3 length: 11 residues. CDR3 sequence (DNA): TGTGCCAGCAGTCCAGACTATGGCTACACCTTC. Translating gives CASSPDYGYTF.

This sequence joins TRBV28 and TRBJ2-5; TRBD2 is a possible D gene (6 bases). Germline values: CDR1 MDHEN, CDR2 SYDVKM. V was cut by 5 bases and J by 0 bases, with 19 bases left in between. The CDR3 has 17 amino acids. The CDR3 loop is CASSPLRRRENQETQYF. In DNA, the CDR3 is TGTGCCAGCAGTCCCTTAAGGCGGAGGGAAAACCAAGAGACCCAGTACTTC.

Points on this clonotype: A much more abundant neighbour one base away suggests this may be a read error. The chain combines TRBV5-1 with TRBJ2-7, with TRBD1 matching over 8 bases. Looked up from germline, CDR1 is SGHRS and CDR2 is YFSETQ. V dropped 4 bases and J dropped 1; count of bases not matched to a gene: 10. This CDR3 has 16 amino acids. CDR3 bases: TGCGCCAGCAGCATCGGACAGGGTGTAGGGTCCTACGAGCAGTACTTC. It codes for CASSIGQGVGSYEQYF.

This clonotype came up many times. The genes are TRBV7-2 and TRBJ2-7; 8 bases map to TRBD2. The V gene end was trimmed by 5 bases and the J gene end by 4 bases; junction bases not matched to a gene: 10. CDR3 size: 15 residues. The germline gives CDR1 SGHTA, CDR2 FQGNSA. CDR3 nucleotides: TGTGCCAGCAGCCAGGCGGGGGGAAAGTCGTACGAGCAGTACTTC. This encodes CASSQAGGKSYEQYF.

Ten or more counts support this clonotype. The chain recombines TRBV20-1 with TRBJ2-3; 7 nucleotides match TRBD2. CDR1 and CDR2 (germline): DFQATT, SNEGSKA (reference sequence). V trimming: 7 bases; J trimming: 9 bases; junction bases outside the gene matches: 13. The CDR3 contains 13 residues. The CDR3 spells CSVLADSGRTQYF. CDR3 nucleotide sequence: TGCAGTGTTCTGGCGGACTCCGGGAGGACGCAGTATTTT.

This clonotype was counted ten times or more. The J gene is TRBJ2-7, the V gene TRBV7-2, with 14 positions matching TRBD2. Unmatched junction bases numbered 3, after V lost 5 bases and J lost 6 bases. The V gene's germline CDR1 is SGHTA and CDR2 FQGNSA. This CDR3 has 14 amino acids. The CDR3 region has the DNA TGTGCCAGCAGCCATGGACTAGCGGGAGGCGAGCAGTACTTC. Amino acids: CASSHGLAGGEQYF.

There are many counts of this clonotype. The chain recombines TRBV10-3 with TRBJ2-5; the D gene is possibly TRBD1 (5 bases). Germline CDR1 is ENHRY and CDR2 is SYGVKD. The CDR3 contains 11 residues. Trimming took off 5 bases at V and 5 bases at J, with 6 bases between the two ends. CDR3 loop: CAISSGETQYF. The CDR3 bases are TGTGCCATCAGTTCAGGGGAGACCCAGTACTTC.

This clonotype came up many times. This CDR3 reads CASGGSLGYEQYF. The CDR3 bases are TGTGCCAGCGGGGGTTCCCTGGGATACGAGCAGTACTTC. The V and J genes are TRBV19 and TRBJ2-7; D is perhaps TRBD2 (6 bases). V lost 9 bases to trimming and J lost 4 bases, with 16 bases between them. Germline assignment: CDR1 LNHDA and CDR2 SQIVND (reference sequence). This CDR3 contains 13 residues. Variable domain in full (rest from reference TRBV19 and TRBJ2-7): DGGITQSPKYLFRKEGQNVTLSCEQNLNHDAMYWYRQDPGQGLRLIYYSQIVNDFQKGDIAEGYSVSREKKESFPLTVTSAQKNPTAFYLCASGGSLGYEQYFGPGTRLTVT.

The chain employs TRBV6-5 and TRBJ2-7; 9 bases align to TRBD2. CDR1 and CDR2 from the germline V gene are MNHEY and SVGAGI. The length of the CDR3 is 16 residues. The ends lost 0 bases at V and 3 bases at J; junction bases unmatched: 6. The CDR3 coding sequence is TGTGCCAGCAGTTACTCGGTCCTAGCGGGAAACTACGAGCAGTACTTC. This sequence encodes CASSYSVLAGNYEQYF.

This clonotype was seen many times. Relative to the germline gene, one junction end is altered; a read error may explain this. This chain uses TRBV29-1 with TRBJ1-1; D may be TRBD1 (6 bases). Germline CDR1 is SQVTM and CDR2 is ANQGSEA. The CDR3 contains 13 residues. The CDR3 sequence: CSAEEGVNTEAFF. DNA for the CDR3: TGCAGCGCTGAAGAGGGGGTGAACACTGAAGCTTTCTTT.

The V call is TRBV6-5, the J call TRBJ2-5; D remains unclear. CDR1 is MNHEY, CDR2 SVGAGI, per germline. V lost 2 bases, J lost 6 bases, and 10 bases lay in between. The CDR3 consists of 13 residues. Written as DNA, the CDR3 is TGTGCCAGCAGTTACCCGGCGTCGAAGACCCAGTACTTC. This sequence encodes CASSYPASKTQYF.

This clonotype was detected ten times or more. The V call is TRBV28, the J call TRBJ2-4; D possibly corresponds to TRBD1 (5 bases). The CDR3 length is 13 residues. Looked up from germline, CDR1 is MDHEN and CDR2 is SYDVKM. The V end was cut by 5 bases, the J end by 3 bases, with 8 bases between. CDR3: CASSDRGKNIQYF. DNA for the CDR3: TGTGCCAGCAGTGACAGAGGCAAAAACATTCAGTACTTC.

At least ten counts were recorded for this clonotype. The chain is built from TRBV20-1 and TRBJ2-4; TRBD2 is a possible D gene (6 bases). CDR1 DFQATT and CDR2 SNEGSKA come from the germline V gene (reference sequence). The V gene lost 0 bases and the J gene lost 2 bases, with 11 bases spanning the gap. CDR3 length: 15 amino acids. The CDR3 DNA reads as TGCAGTGCTAGAGAAAGCGGGCTATCCAAAAACATTCAGTACTTC. Translated, it gives CSARESGLSKNIQYF.

This clonotype appeared many times. The rearrangement links TRBV11-1 to TRBJ2-6; D remains unclear. V lost 5 bases and J 2 bases, leaving 13 bases between the germline ends. Germline-derived CDR1 and CDR2 are SGHAT and FQDESV (reference sequence). There are 16 residues in the CDR3. For the CDR3, the DNA is TGTGCCAGCAGCCCTTTAGGGCACACTGGGGCCAACGTCCTGACTTTC. Amino acid sequence: CASSPLGHTGANVLTF.

At least ten counts were recorded for this clonotype. The chain joins TRBV19 to TRBJ2-2, with D possibly being TRBD1 (6 bases). Trimming cost V 7 bases and J 6 bases, with 9 bases left between them. The CDR3 covers 12 residues. Germline-derived CDR1 and CDR2 are LNHDA and SQIVND (reference sequence). CDR3 amino acids: CASTRQAGELFF. CDR3 in DNA: TGTGCCAGTACCAGACAGGCCGGGGAGCTGTTTTTT.

This clonotype was observed many times. The chain recombines TRBV28 with TRBJ1-1, with 10 bases that match TRBD1. The trim removed 3 bases at V and 6 bases at J, leaving 7 bases unmatched. This CDR3 is built from 15 residues. Germline CDR1 and CDR2: MDHEN and SYDVKM. The CDR3 loop is CASSFPGQGLPEAFF. The CDR3 DNA follows: TGTGCCAGCAGTTTTCCGGGACAGGGGTTACCTGAAGCTTTCTTT.

This clonotype was picked up many times. The rearrangement joins TRBV9 to TRBJ2-7; D may correspond to TRBD1 or TRBD2 (5 bases each). Germline lookup yields CDR1 SGDLS and CDR2 YYNGEE. Trimming removed 0 bases at V and 3 bases at J, with 13 bases between. CDR3 length: 15 amino acids. The CDR3 region is CASSVGTERGYEQYF. In DNA form, the CDR3 reads TGTGCCAGCAGCGTAGGTACTGAGAGGGGCTACGAGCAGTACTTC.

The V gene is TRBV28, the J gene TRBJ2-2, with 9 bases aligning to TRBD1. V trimming: 4 bases; J trimming: 1 base; junction bases outside the gene matches: 4. From germline, CDR1 is MDHEN and CDR2 SYDVKM. This CDR3 contains 16 residues. The CDR3 region is CASSSPGQGNTGELFF. CDR3 coding DNA: TGTGCCAGCAGTTCACCGGGACAGGGGAACACCGGGGAGCTGTTTTTT. The whole variable domain, remainder taken from reference TRBV28 and TRBJ2-2, is DVKVTQSSRYLVKRTGEKVFLECVQDMDHENMFWYRQDPGLGLRLIYFSYDVKMKEKGDIPEGYSVSREKKERFSLILESASTNQTSMYLCASSSPGQGNTGELFFGEGSRLTVL.

Ten or more counts support this clonotype. The J gene is TRBJ1-5, the V gene TRBV7-2; 7 nucleotides line up with TRBD1. V lost 5 bases and J lost 0; bases outside the gene matches: 4. Germline V lookup: CDR1 SGHTA, CDR2 FQGNSA. This CDR3 is 15 amino acids long. CDR3 DNA sequence: TGTGCCAGCAGCCGAGGACAGGCTAGCAATCAGCCCCAGCATTTT. Amino acids: CASSRGQASNQPQHF.